A selection of T cell receptor beta chains follows, all from one sample in a study of shared clonotypes between healthy human individuals. The table came from immunoSEQ multiplex PCR; TCRdb's copy has only in-frame clones and leaves some out. The sample lists some 1 million clones, about 75% seen once, with 1.2% to 1.5% in the top ten. Material: memory CD4+ T cells sorted from blood. The source is a man younger than 35 in good health. Both conserved end residues are part of each CDR3. A D gene is named only where the DNA matches it firmly. Part of the rows lack a size; the others show once, few, many or a class for expanded clones.

size: -; V: TRBV5-1; D: -; J: TRBJ2-2; CDR3: CASSLWVNTGELFF; DNA: TGCGCCAGCAGCTTGTGGGTCAACACCGGGGAGCTGTTTTTT
size: -; V: TRBV7-9; D: TRBD2; J: TRBJ2-1; CDR3: CASSLTGLAGNEQFF; DNA: TGTGCCAGCAGCTTAACGGGACTAGCGGGCAATGAGCAGTTCTTC
size: -; V: TRBV6-5; D: TRBD1; J: TRBJ1-5; CDR3: CASSSRTGQGNQPQHF; DNA: TGTGCCAGCAGTTCTCGGACAGGGCAGGGGAATCAGCCCCAGCATTTT
size: -; V: TRBV30; D: -; J: TRBJ2-1; CDR3: CAWSYYLSSYNEQFF; DNA: TGTGCCTGGAGCTACTACCTGAGCTCCTACAATGAGCAGTTCTTC
size: -; V: TRBV28; D: TRBD1; J: TRBJ2-7; CDR3: CASSLGGGQGYEQYF; DNA: TGTGCCAGCAGTTTAGGGGGGGGACAGGGTTACGAGCAGTACTTC
size: -; V: TRBV7-2; D: -; J: TRBJ2-7; CDR3: CASTLWGQGSSYEQYF; DNA: TGTGCCAGCACCCTCTGGGGGCAGGGAAGCTCCTACGAGCAGTACTTC
size: once; V: TRBV12-5; D: -; J: TRBJ2-3; CDR3: CASAYYRTDTQYF; DNA: TGTGCTAGTGCTTACTACCGCACAGATACGCAGTATTTT
size: -; V: TRBV5-1; D: -; J: TRBJ2-1; CDR3: CASSLSGGSYNEQFF; DNA: TGCGCCAGCAGCTTGTCCGGCGGCTCCTACAATGAGCAGTTCTTC
size: many; V: TRBV7-2; D: -; J: TRBJ2-2; CDR3: CASSLAGGNTGELFF; DNA: TGTGCCAGCAGCTTAGCGGGAGGGAACACCGGGGAGCTGTTTTTT
size: -; V: TRBV5-6; D: TRBD1; J: TRBJ2-6; CDR3: CASSLGTGGYGANVLTF; DNA: TGTGCCAGCAGCTTGGGGACAGGGGGTTATGGGGCCAACGTCCTGACTTTC
size: -; V: TRBV10-3; D: TRBD1; J: TRBJ2-3; CDR3: CAISESRFRQGLDTQYF; DNA: TGTGCCATCAGTGAGTCCCGATTTCGACAGGGTTTGGATACGCAGTATTTT
size: once; V: TRBV18; D: -; J: TRBJ1-2; CDR3: CASSRGPIYGYTF; DNA: TGTGCCAGCTCACGGGGACCGATCTATGGCTACACCTTC
size: -; V: TRBV29-1; D: TRBD2; J: TRBJ2-5; CDR3: CSSGLAGAPGETQYF; DNA: TGCAGCTCGGGACTAGCGGGGGCACCGGGAGAGACCCAGTACTTC
size: few; V: TRBV2; D: TRBD1; J: TRBJ2-3; CDR3: CASSDRGSTDTQYF; DNA: TGTGCCAGCAGCGACAGGGGGAGCACAGATACGCAGTATTTT
size: -; V: TRBV29-1; D: -; J: TRBJ2-7; CDR3: CSVAQGDYEQYF; DNA: TGCAGCGTTGCACAGGGTGACTACGAGCAGTACTTC
size: -; V: TRBV5-1; D: TRBD2; J: TRBJ2-1; CDR3: CASSATGLAGVNEQFF; DNA: TGCGCCAGCAGCGCGACGGGACTAGCGGGGGTTAATGAGCAGTTCTTC
size: many; V: TRBV4-1; D: -; J: TRBJ1-5; CDR3: CASSLGTKHSNQPQHF; DNA: TGCGCCAGCAGCCTCGGGACTAAACATAGCAATCAGCCCCAGCATTTT
size: -; V: TRBV29-1; D: -; J: TRBJ2-2; CDR3: CSVRTDTGELFF; DNA: TGCAGCGTTCGGACAGACACCGGGGAGCTGTTTTTT
size: -; V: TRBV30; D: -; J: TRBJ2-7; CDR3: CAWSGTLSEQYF; DNA: TGTGCCTGGAGTGGGACCCTCTCCGAGCAGTACTTC
size: -; V: TRBV7-2; D: -; J: TRBJ2-3; CDR3: CASSFRSGDTQYF; DNA: TGTGCCAGCAGCTTTAGGTCTGGAGATACGCAGTATTTT
size: -; V: TRBV19; D: -; J: TRBJ2-1; CDR3: CASTKGELTNEQFF; DNA: TGTGCCAGTACAAAGGGGGAGTTGACCAATGAGCAGTTCTTC
size: -; V: TRBV5-1; D: -; J: TRBJ2-1; CDR3: CASSLRQARINEQFF; DNA: TGCGCCAGCAGCTTGAGGCAGGCTAGGATAAATGAGCAGTTCTTC
size: -; V: TRBV11-2; D: -; J: TRBJ2-2; CDR3: CASSLRQANTGELFF; DNA: TGTGCCAGCAGCCTTCGACAGGCGAACACCGGGGAGCTGTTTTTT
size: -; V: TRBV20-1; D: -; J: TRBJ2-7; CDR3: CSARELETEYF; DNA: TGCAGTGCTAGAGAGTTGGAAACCGAGTACTTC
size: -; V: TRBV10-2; D: TRBD2; J: TRBJ2-7; CDR3: CATAGETYEQYF; DNA: TGCGCCACCGCGGGGGAAACCTACGAGCAGTACTTC
size: -; V: TRBV6-1; D: TRBD1; J: TRBJ2-1; CDR3: CASRGQGIINEQFF; DNA: TGTGCCAGCAGGGGACAGGGTATAATTAATGAGCAGTTCTTC
size: -; V: TRBV5-1; D: -; J: TRBJ1-1; CDR3: CASSLEGTVNTEAFF; DNA: TGCGCCAGCAGCTTGGAGGGGACGGTGAACACTGAAGCTTTCTTT
size: -; V: TRBV10-3; D: TRBD1; J: TRBJ2-1; CDR3: CAISESVGGKTYNEQFF; DNA: TGTGCCATCAGTGAGTCTGTAGGGGGCAAGACCTACAATGAGCAGTTCTTC
size: once; V: TRBV28; D: -; J: TRBJ1-4; CDR3: CASRPGVWSPREKLFF; DNA: TGTGCCAGCAGGCCTGGGGTCTGGTCGCCCCGTGAAAAACTGTTTTTT
size: -; V: TRBV29-1; D: -; J: TRBJ2-4; CDR3: CSVPGGGGVAKNIQYF; DNA: TGCAGCGTCCCCGGAGGGGGGGGAGTAGCCAAAAACATTCAGTACTTC
size: -; V: TRBV10-3; D: TRBD1; J: TRBJ1-6; CDR3: CAISLGQGAGAYNSPLHF; DNA: TGTGCCATCAGCCTCGGACAGGGGGCTGGCGCCTATAATTCACCCCTCCACTTT
size: -; V: TRBV18; D: TRBD1; J: TRBJ2-7; CDR3: CASSPPWTGAYEQYF; DNA: TGTGCCAGCTCACCACCCTGGACAGGGGCCTACGAGCAGTACTTC
size: -; V: TRBV7-2; D: TRBD1; J: TRBJ1-5; CDR3: CASSFAGTDHQPQHF; DNA: TGTGCCAGCAGCTTCGCGGGGACAGATCATCAGCCCCAGCATTTT
size: -; V: TRBV2; D: -; J: TRBJ1-2; CDR3: CASTASHNNYGYTF; DNA: TGTGCCAGCACCGCTAGTCACAATAACTATGGCTACACCTTC
size: -; V: TRBV9; D: TRBD2; J: TRBJ2-1; CDR3: CASSVAPLAGSYNEQFF; DNA: TGTGCCAGCAGCGTAGCCCCCCTAGCGGGATCATACAATGAGCAGTTCTTC
size: few; V: TRBV5-1; D: -; J: TRBJ1-5; CDR3: CASSPTGHSNQPQHF; DNA: TGCGCCAGCAGCCCCACGGGCCACAGCAATCAGCCCCAGCATTTT
size: -; V: TRBV27; D: TRBD1; J: TRBJ1-2; CDR3: CANSPRDRGTQGYTF; DNA: TGTGCCAACAGTCCCCGGGACAGGGGCACCCAAGGCTACACCTTC
size: few; V: TRBV6-6; D: TRBD2; J: TRBJ2-1; CDR3: CASSYISGAREFF; DNA: TGTGCCAGCAGTTACATCAGCGGGGCCCGGGAGTTCTTC
size: -; V: TRBV5-1; D: -; J: TRBJ2-1; CDR3: CASSLRLLGDEQFF; DNA: TGCGCCAGCAGCTTGCGGCTGCTGGGTGATGAGCAGTTCTTC
size: -; V: TRBV10-3; D: TRBD2; J: TRBJ2-7; CDR3: CAISDRLSGGAYEQYF; DNA: TGTGCCATCAGTGACCGACTAAGCGGGGGGGCCTACGAGCAGTACTTC
size: few; V: TRBV6-6; D: -; J: TRBJ2-5; CDR3: CASSVNGETQYF; DNA: TGTGCCAGCAGCGTGAATGGGGAGACCCAGTACTTC
size: -; V: TRBV25-1; D: TRBD2; J: TRBJ2-5; CDR3: CASSEGLADGETQYF; DNA: TGTGCCAGCAGTGAGGGACTAGCGGATGGAGAGACCCAGTACTTC
size: -; V: TRBV6-1; D: TRBD1; J: TRBJ2-7; CDR3: CASTDRGYYEQYF; DNA: TGTGCCAGCACCGACAGGGGCTACTACGAGCAGTACTTC
size: -; V: TRBV30; D: -; J: TRBJ1-1; CDR3: CAWSVDSEKAFF; DNA: TGTGCCTGGAGTGTGGACAGTGAGAAAGCTTTCTTT
size: -; V: TRBV29-1; D: -; J: TRBJ2-3; CDR3: CSVPPGQTNTDTQYF; DNA: TGCAGCGTTCCACCGGGGCAAACGAACACAGATACGCAGTATTTT
size: -; V: TRBV29-1; D: -; J: TRBJ1-2; CDR3: CSADQGNGYTF; DNA: TGCAGCGCGGATCAGGGTAATGGCTACACCTTC
size: few; V: TRBV9; D: -; J: TRBJ2-7; CDR3: CASSVGPQQGQQYF; DNA: TGTGCCAGCAGCGTAGGCCCCCAGCAGGGACAGCAGTACTTC
size: -; V: TRBV6-5; D: -; J: TRBJ1-1; CDR3: CASSINTEAFF; DNA: TGTGCCAGCAGCATAAACACTGAAGCTTTCTTT